One and the same sample provided the 19 T cell receptor beta chains below, sequenced in a study of blood T cell repertoires in COVID-19. Clones were sequenced by immunoSEQ multiplex PCR, and TCRdb holds only the in-frame ones, with some missing. The sample has about 44,000 clones, 80% to 90% seen once. The sample consisted of peripheral blood. These TCRs come from a human donor in a cohort sampled during active COVID-19.

The chain carries TRBV6-5 and TRBJ1-4, with 7 bases aligning to TRBD1. Germline CDR1 reads MNHEY; CDR2 reads SVGAGI. The V segment lost 6 bases and the J segment 7 bases; nucleotides outside the gene matches: 8. The CDR3 has 14 amino acids. The CDR3 coding sequence is TGTGCCAGCAGAAGGTCAGGGGGGCCTGAAAAACTGTTTTTT. Translated: CASRRSGGPEKLFF.

This clone was seen more than once but under ten times. The gene calls are TRBV25-1 and TRBJ2-1; 8 bases match TRBD2. Per germline, CDR1 MGHDK and CDR2 SYGVNS. The CDR3 is made up of 16 amino acids. J gave up 6 bases and V 1 base, and 8 bases lay outside the gene matches. The CDR3 DNA is TGTGCCAGCAGTGAATCCGAGCGGGAGCTTATCAATGAGCAGTTCTTC. Protein: CASSESERELINEQFF.

The chain couples TRBV28 to TRBJ2-2, with 8 bases aligning to TRBD2. From germline, CDR1 is MDHEN and CDR2 SYDVKM. This CDR3 is 16 amino acids long. With V trimmed by 3 bases and J by 4 bases, 7 bases remained unmatched. DNA for the CDR3: TGTGCCAGCAGTTTTTCCGGGAGGGCTAGCACCGGGGAGCTGTTTTTT. Translating gives CASSFSGRASTGELFF.

This clone was seen just once. The same CDR3 arises from other DNA sequences in this sample as well. V is TRBV7-9 and J is TRBJ2-3; 8 nucleotides line up with TRBD1. In germline, CDR1 is SEHNR, CDR2 FQNEAQ (reference sequence). The CDR3 runs 14 residues. V gave up 5 bases and J gave up 0 bases; unmatched junction bases: 1. The CDR3 sequence: CASSGTGSTDTQYF. CDR3 nucleotide sequence: TGTGCCAGCAGCGGGACAGGAAGCACAGATACGCAGTATTTT.

V and J are TRBV6-5 and TRBJ1-1; 7 bases fit TRBD1. J was trimmed by 3 bases and V by 7 bases; bases with no gene match: 8. This CDR3 is built from 14 residues. Germline V gives CDR1 MNHEY, CDR2 SVGAGI. This chain's CDR3 is CASKLTGTDTEAFF. CDR3 sequence (DNA): TGTGCCAGCAAGTTGACAGGGACGGACACTGAAGCTTTCTTT.

The V and J genes are TRBV5-1 and TRBJ2-1, with 10 bases identical to TRBD2. The CDR3 runs 16 residues. The V gene's germline CDR1 is SGHRS and CDR2 YFSETQ. Trimming removed 1 base from V and 7 bases from J; junction bases left unmatched: 8. The CDR3 here is CASSLFSLAGVNEQFF. DNA for the CDR3: TGCGCCAGCAGCTTGTTTTCGCTAGCGGGAGTAAATGAGCAGTTCTTC.

The genes are TRBV3-1 (or the pseudogene TRBV3-2) and TRBJ2-1; 7 nucleotides agree with TRBD2. Germline CDR1 is LGHDT and CDR2 is YNNKEL (reference sequence). The CDR3 contains 15 residues. V dropped 2 bases and J dropped 1; count of bases not matched to a gene: 2. The DNA for the CDR3 is TGTGCCAGCAGCCAACCGGGACTATCCTACAATGAGCAGTTCTTC. Protein product: CASSQPGLSYNEQFF.

This chain connects TRBV6-5 to TRBJ2-7; D uncertain. There are 13 residues in the CDR3. Germline V gives CDR1 MNHEY, CDR2 SVGAGI. The germline V and J ends were trimmed by 0 bases and 6 bases, with 9 bases remaining between them. The CDR3 region has the DNA TGTGCCAGCAGTTACTCGAACCCTAGCGAGCAGTACTTC. As protein: CASSYSNPSEQYF.

The V gene is TRBV5-1, the J gene TRBJ1-1, with D unclear. CDR1 SGHRS and CDR2 YFSETQ come from the germline V gene. Between the trimmed V and J ends, which lost 4 bases and 1 base, there was a span of 17 bases. This CDR3 is built from 16 residues. This CDR3 is CASSAIPSLRNTEAFF. The DNA for the CDR3 is TGCGCCAGCAGCGCTATTCCCTCTCTTAGGAACACTGAAGCTTTCTTT.

This clone showed up just a few times. This chain connects TRBV7-9 to TRBJ1-6, with 9 bases fitting TRBD1. CDR3 length equals 15 residues. Per germline, CDR1 SEHNR and CDR2 FQNEAQ (reference sequence). The V segment lost 5 bases and the J segment 7 bases; nucleotides outside the gene matches: 6. CDR3 loop: CASSLQGTGNSPLHF. In nucleotides, the CDR3 is TGTGCCAGCAGCCTCCAGGGGACAGGGAATTCACCCCTCCACTTT.

The rearrangement uses TRBV23-1 and TRBJ2-3, with 7 bases aligning to TRBD1. TRBV23-1 is an ORF for which the function is uncertain. V was pared by 1 base and J by 1 base, with 20 bases of the junction left unmatched. The CDR3 is 21 amino acids. The chain's CDR3 is CASSQCARPGTAKCGTDTQYF. In nucleotides, the CDR3 is TGCGCCAGCAGTCAATGTGCACGCCCAGGGACAGCTAAATGTGGCACAGATACGCAGTATTTT.

The V and J genes are TRBV11-1 and TRBJ2-1, with TRBD1 matching 9 bases. The CDR3 runs 15 residues. Germline-derived CDR1 and CDR2 are SGHAT and FQDESV (reference sequence). Unmatched junction bases numbered 4, after V lost 1 base and J lost 6 bases. CDR3 sequence reads: CASSLVGTGFNEQFF. For the CDR3, the DNA is TGTGCCAGCAGCTTAGTTGGGACAGGGTTCAATGAGCAGTTCTTC.

The V and J genes are TRBV7-2 and TRBJ2-3; D is perhaps TRBD2 (6 bases). Germline V lookup: CDR1 SGHTA, CDR2 FQGNSA. V was cut by 3 bases and J by 2 bases, with 9 bases left in between. This CDR3 is 14 amino acids long. This CDR3 is CASSLRGITDTQYF. In nucleotides, the CDR3 is TGTGCCAGCAGCTTGCGGGGTATCACAGATACGCAGTATTTT.

The CDR3 bases are TGTGCCAGCAGCAAGGGGGGGGCGTATCCCTATGGCTACACCTTC. The encoded protein is CASSKGGAYPYGYTF. This chain joins TRBV9 and TRBJ1-2; tentative D call: TRBD1 (6 bases). The germline V and J ends were trimmed by 4 bases and 4 bases, with 17 bases remaining between them. Per germline, CDR1 SGDLS and CDR2 YYNGEE. The CDR3 totals 15 residues.

This clone came up once. The chain links TRBV4-3 to TRBJ2-3; 10 bases align to TRBD2. With V trimmed by 3 bases and J by 6 bases, 12 bases remained unmatched. This CDR3 is 17 amino acids long. Germline CDR1 and CDR2: LGHNA and YSLEER. As DNA, the CDR3 is TGCGCCAGCAGCCACCTAATGTTGAGCGGGAGGGGTGATACGCAGTATTTT. Its translation: CASSHLMLSGRGDTQYF.

The chain is built from TRBV6-5 and TRBJ2-7; 11 bases align to TRBD2. This CDR3 region has 15 residues. J lost 5 bases, V lost 4 bases, and 7 bases had no gene match. Germline CDR1 is MNHEY and CDR2 is SVGAGI. Written as DNA, the CDR3 is TGTGCCAGCAGTTCTCCGACTAGCGGGATCCACGAGCAGTACTTC. It is translated as CASSSPTSGIHEQYF.

V is TRBV28 and J is TRBJ1-2; D not resolved. Trimming removed 1 base at V and 8 bases at J, with 11 bases between. The CDR3 is made up of 13 amino acids. Germline assignment: CDR1 MDHEN and CDR2 SYDVKM. The CDR3 is CASSLFEARGYTF. The DNA of the CDR3 is TGTGCCAGCAGTTTATTCGAGGCTCGGGGCTACACCTTC.

V gene TRBV4-2 combines with J gene TRBJ2-7, with 8 bases fitting TRBD1. Germline CDR1 LGHNA, CDR2 YNFKEQ. The CDR3 consists of 15 residues. The V gene end was trimmed by 1 base and the J gene end by 4 bases; junction bases not matched to a gene: 6. CDR3 sequence reads: CASSQVQGGTYEQYF. CDR3 sequence (DNA): TGTGCCAGCAGCCAAGTACAGGGGGGTACGTACGAGCAGTACTTC.

V usage is TRBV6-1 and J usage is TRBJ2-6, with a tentative D call TRBD2 (5 bases). V was pared by 4 bases and J by 1 base, with 14 bases between. Germline CDR1 is MNHNS and CDR2 is SASEGT. CDR3 size: 17 residues. The CDR3 DNA reads as TGTGCCAGCAGTGGTTGGGGAGTGGTATCTGGGGCCAACGTCCTGACTTTC. As protein: CASSGWGVVSGANVLTF.